The rows below give T cell receptor beta chains drawn from one sample of a study of metastatic and nonmetastatic thyroid tumors. TCRdb reprocessed the PCR reads via MiXCR. The sample holds about 45,000 clones, about 4% seen once. Input material: blood. All receptors derive from a female donor with papillary thyroid cancer or a benign thyroid nodule (not recorded which). Some clones in this sample may be carry-over from other donors' samples. CDR3s include the opening cysteine and the closing phenylalanine or tryptophan. The D gene is left open where the match is weak. Size tells how often a clone was seen (once, few, many) or the class of an expanded clone, and some rows leave it out.

v_call,d_call,j_call,clone_size,cdr3_aa,cdr3_nt
TRBV6-1,TRBD1,TRBJ2-2,many,CASRSGGLPGELFF,TGTGCCAGCAGATCAGGGGGCCTGCCCGGGGAGCTGTTTTTT
TRBV28,TRBD1,TRBJ1-6,medium-sized,CASSSTGHYNSPLHF,TGTGCCAGCAGTTCGACAGGGCACTATAATTCACCCCTCCACTTT
TRBV19,TRBD2,TRBJ2-2,many,CASSTGLAENTGELFF,TGTGCCAGTAGTACGGGACTAGCGGAAAACACCGGGGAGCTATTTTTT
TRBV12-3/TRBV12-4,-,TRBJ2-3,-,CASTLQGSADTKYF,TGTGCCAGCACCCTCCAGGGTAGCGCAGATACAAAGTATTTT
TRBV6-1,TRBD1,TRBJ1-5,few,CASIQGASNHPQHF,TGTGCCAGCATTCAGGGGGCGAGCAACCATCCCCAGCATTTT
TRBV30,TRBD2,TRBJ2-7,-,CAWSSTGRSYEQYF,TGTGCCTGGAGTTCCACCGGGAGGTCCTACGAGCAGTACTTC
TRBV25-1,TRBD1,TRBJ2-5,few,CASSVGRGRDQETQYF,TGTGCCAGCAGTGTAGGCAGGGGGCGGGACCAAGAGACCCAGTACTTC
TRBV9,-,TRBJ1-2,many,CASSARGAEIGYTF,TGTGCCAGCAGCGCGCGGGGGGCAGAAATTGGCTACACCTTC
TRBV12-3/TRBV12-4,-,TRBJ1-5,many,CASSFDSNQPQHF,TGTGCCAGCAGTTTCGATAGCAATCAGCCCCAGCATTTT
TRBV20-1,-,TRBJ2-1,many,CSARDWRGSSYNEQFF,TGCAGTGCTAGAGACTGGAGGGGGAGCTCCTACAATGAGCAGTTCTTC
TRBV27,TRBD1,TRBJ2-7,few,CASSSQGQGYEQYF,TGTGCCAGCAGTTCCCAGGGACAGGGCTACGAGCAGTACTTC
TRBV7-9,-,TRBJ1-5,few,CASSTGDQPKHF,TGTGCCAGCAGTACTGGGGATCAGCCCAAGCATTTT
TRBV11-3,-,TRBJ1-5,-,CASSFRDGGDQPQHF,TGTGCCAGCAGCTTCAGAGATGGGGGAGATCAGCCCCAGCATTTT
TRBV20-1,TRBD1,TRBJ2-1,-,CSANDRVRLNEQFF,TGCAGTGCTAACGACAGGGTCAGGCTCAATGAGCAGTTCTTC
TRBV29-1,TRBD1,TRBJ2-2,many,CSVGGTGNIGELFF,TGCAGCGTAGGCGGGACAGGGAATATCGGGGAGCTGTTTTTT
TRBV19,-,TRBJ1-1,few,CASIGSTEAFF,TGTGCCAGTATTGGGTCCACTGAAGCTTTCTTT
TRBV20-1,-,TRBJ1-2,-,CSAREGGRPFGYTF,TGCAGTGCTAGAGAGGGGGGTCGGCCCTTCGGCTACACCTTC
TRBV27,-,TRBJ2-6,-,CASSLDNSGANVLTF,TGTGCCAGCAGTCTAGATAACTCTGGGGCCAACGTCCTGACTTTC
TRBV20-1,-,TRBJ2-3,many,CSAGRPPQLGYPSTQYF,TGCAGTGCTGGGCGGCCGCCTCAACTAGGCTACCCTAGTACGCAGTATTTT
TRBV7-3,TRBD2,TRBJ2-7,many,CASSLGLAGAYEQYF,TGTGCCAGCAGCTTGGGACTAGCGGGGGCCTACGAGCAGTACTTC
TRBV5-1,TRBD1,TRBJ1-6,-,CASSLAGQVNSPLHF,TGCGCCAGCAGCTTGGCCGGACAGGTTAATTCACCCCTCCACTTT
TRBV5-4,-,TRBJ1-1,few,CASSLAGSLNTEAFF,TGTGCCAGCAGCTTGGCTGGCAGTTTGAACACTGAAGCTTTCTTT
TRBV6-1,-,TRBJ2-1,few,CASRDYRPNEQFF,TGTGCCAGCAGGGACTATCGTCCTAATGAGCAGTTCTTC
TRBV24-1,TRBD2,TRBJ2-3,many,CATSDLAGGFDTQYF,TGTGCCACCAGTGACCTAGCGGGAGGGTTTGATACGCAGTATTTT
TRBV7-6,TRBD2,TRBJ2-3,few,CASSLLAAADTQYF,TGTGCCAGCAGCCTACTAGCGGCTGCGGATACGCAGTATTTT
TRBV15,-,TRBJ2-6,few,CATSFPGEAGANVLTF,TGTGCCACCAGCTTTCCCGGCGAGGCTGGGGCCAACGTCCTGACTTTC
TRBV10-1,-,TRBJ2-3,many,CASSAGTQDTDTQYF,TGCGCCAGCAGCGCCGGGACCCAAGACACAGATACGCAGTATTTT
TRBV12-3/TRBV12-4,-,TRBJ2-1,-,CASSGLGNEQFF,TGTGCAAGCAGTGGGCTAGGGAATGAGCAGTTCTTC
TRBV12-3/TRBV12-4,-,TRBJ1-1,many,CASTVDKRAFF,TGTGCCAGCACCGTCGACAAGAGAGCTTTCTTT
TRBV5-1,-,TRBJ2-1,many,CASSFLTGDEQFF,TGCGCCAGCAGCTTCCTAACGGGAGATGAGCAGTTCTTC
TRBV2,TRBD1,TRBJ1-1,-,CAGKGQAVITEAFF,TGCGCCGGCAAGGGACAGGCGGTGATCACTGAAGCTTTCTTT
TRBV27,-,TRBJ1-1,many,CASSSADNTEAFF,TGTGCCAGCAGTTCGGCAGATAACACTGAAGCTTTCTTT
TRBV19,-,TRBJ2-2,many,CASSPRGGLNAGELFF,TGTGCCAGTAGTCCTAGGGGCGGTTTGAACGCCGGGGAGCTGTTTTTT
TRBV7-2,-,TRBJ1-1,many,CASSLVGVGTEAFF,TGTGCCAGCAGCTTAGTCGGGGTTGGGACTGAAGCTTTCTTT
TRBV20-1,-,TRBJ2-7,many,CSARDNYEQYF,TGCAGTGCTAGAGACAACTACGAGCAGTACTTC
TRBV7-9,TRBD2,TRBJ2-1,many,CASSPTTGTSFNEQFF,TGTGCCAGCAGCCCGACGACCGGGACTAGTTTCAATGAGCAGTTCTTC
TRBV6-1,-,TRBJ2-1,medium-sized,CASSEAGGSYNEQFF,TGTGCCAGCAGTGAAGCGGGTGGCTCCTACAATGAGCAGTTCTTC